These 27 T cell receptor beta chains came from one sample sequenced in a study of blood T cell repertoires in COVID-19. Assay: immunoSEQ multiplex PCR; the TCRdb copy retains only in-frame clones and omits some. This repertoire shows under 90,000 clones, roughly nine tenths found once; its top ten account for roughly 7.3%. The sample consisted of peripheral blood. The receptor set was obtained from a man aged 35-49 years with COVID-19, enrolled during active disease.

This chain joins TRBV6-5 and TRBJ2-3; TRBD1 matches at 8 bases. CDR3 length equals 14 residues. With 7 bases clipped from V and 1 base from J, the junction kept 4 bases outside the gene matches. Germline values: CDR1 MNHEY, CDR2 SVGAGI. The CDR3 nucleotides are TGTGCCAGCATAGGACAGGGCGGCACAGATACGCAGTATTTT. This gives the protein CASIGQGGTDTQYF.

The chain couples TRBV7-2 to TRBJ2-7, with 7 bases that match TRBD1. Germline V lookup: CDR1 SGHTA, CDR2 FQGNSA. The CDR3 spans 13 residues. Trimming removed 7 bases from V and 3 bases from J; junction bases left unmatched: 6. CDR3 DNA sequence: TGTGCCAGCACCCCCGGACAGGTCTACGAGCAGTACTTC. It specifies CASTPGQVYEQYF.

V usage is TRBV18 and J usage is TRBJ2-1, with TRBD1 matching 11 bases. The CDR3 contains 14 residues. CDR1 is KGHSH, CDR2 LQKENI, per germline. The ends lost 5 bases at V and 9 bases at J; junction bases unmatched: 6. The CDR3 loop reads CASSSSGTGGEQFF. CDR3 bases: TGTGCCAGCTCATCGTCCGGGACAGGGGGTGAGCAGTTCTTC. Based on the CDR3 plus reference TRBV18 and TRBJ2-1, the full variable domain is NAGVMQNPRHLVRRRGQEARLRCSPMKGHSHVYWYRQLPEEGLKFMVYLQKENIIDESGMPKERFSAEFPKEGPSILRIQQVVRGDSAAYFCASSSSGTGGEQFFGPGTRLTVL.

The chain is built from TRBV3-1 (or the pseudogene TRBV3-2) and TRBJ1-1; D gene ambiguous. The CDR3 has 14 residues. Germline V lookup: CDR1 LGHDT, CDR2 YNNKEL (reference sequence). V lost 1 base and J lost 4, with 10 bases in between. The CDR3 here is CASSQGDKSTEAFF. The DNA for the CDR3 is TGTGCCAGCAGCCAAGGAGATAAAAGCACTGAAGCTTTCTTT.

The sample holds one count of this clone. V gene TRBV5-5 combines with J gene TRBJ1-2; D is unresolved. Trimming stripped 0 bases from V and 9 bases from J, with 9 bases between. Germline CDR1 reads SGHKS; CDR2 reads YYEKEE (reference sequence). The CDR3 loop spans 12 amino acids. The CDR3 is CASSLGGVSYTF. CDR3 nucleotides: TGTGCCAGCAGCTTGGGTGGAGTTAGCTACACCTTC.

The chain has TRBV6-6 and TRBJ2-3, with D possibly being TRBD2 (6 bases). Germline V gene sequence: CDR1 MNHNY, CDR2 SVGAGI (reference sequence). The CDR3 contains 15 residues. The ends were cut back, 2 bases at V and 1 base at J, with 10 bases in the middle. The CDR3 protein is CASSYEGGGTDTQYF. CDR3 DNA sequence: TGTGCCAGCAGTTACGAGGGCGGGGGCACAGATACGCAGTATTTT.

This chain connects TRBV6-5 to TRBJ2-7, with 7 bases identical to TRBD1. Germline CDR1 is MNHEY and CDR2 is SVGAGI. V lost 2 bases, J lost 2 bases, and 3 bases stayed unmatched. This CDR3 is 14 amino acids long. CDR3 nucleotide sequence: TGTGCCAGCAGTTACGGCACAGGGGCCTACGAGCAGTACTTC. Translated: CASSYGTGAYEQYF.

This clone occurred once. The V call is TRBV15, the J call TRBJ2-3; a possible D gene is TRBD1 (6 bases). V was trimmed by 0 bases and J by 10 bases, leaving 11 bases between them. The germline gives CDR1 LNHNV, CDR2 YYDKDF (reference sequence). The CDR3 length is 13 residues. The CDR3 nucleotides read TGTGCCACCAGCAGAGATAGTGGGGGCTCGCAGTATTTT. This codes for CATSRDSGGSQYF.

The chain carries TRBV20-1 and TRBJ1-3, with TRBD1 identical over 9 bases. Germline CDR1 is DFQATT and CDR2 is SNEGSKA (reference sequence). Trimming took 3 bases from V and 4 from J; bases not matched to a gene: 13. The CDR3 totals 17 residues. The CDR3 here is CSASRTGASIAGNTIYF. DNA for the CDR3: TGCAGTGCTAGTAGGACAGGGGCCTCCATTGCCGGAAACACCATATATTTT.

V usage is TRBV12-5 and J usage is TRBJ2-1; TRBD2 might be the D (5 bases). This CDR3 is 14 amino acids long. V was cut by 1 base and J by 6 bases, with 10 bases left in between. Germline V gene sequence: CDR1 LGHNT, CDR2 FRNRAP. CDR3 nucleotide sequence: TGTGCTAGTGGTTTGGGCCTTCGGGGCAATGAGCAGTTCTTC. It is translated as CASGLGLRGNEQFF.

The chain joins TRBV19 to TRBJ1-1, with D uncertain. Germline V CDR1 and CDR2: LNHDA, SQIVND (reference sequence). V was clipped by 1 base and J by 4 bases, with 4 bases between them. This CDR3 is built from 12 residues. CDR3 nucleotides: TGTGCCAGTAGTATAGGTAGCACTGAAGCTTTCTTT. Translation: CASSIGSTEAFF.

V usage is TRBV30 and J usage is TRBJ2-3, with D perhaps TRBD2 (5 bases). Germline-derived CDR1 and CDR2 are GTSNPN and SVGIG (reference sequence). Trimming took off 5 bases at V and 4 bases at J, with 13 bases between the two ends. The CDR3 spans 13 residues. The CDR3 coding sequence is TGTGCCTGGGGGGTTGGAGGAGCAGATACGCAGTATTTT. This translates into CAWGVGGADTQYF. Together with reference TRBV30 and TRBJ2-3, the CDR3 gives the full variable domain: SQTIHQWPATLVQPVGSPLSLECTVEGTSNPNLYWYRQAAGRGLQLLFYSVGIGQISSEVPQNLSASRPQDRQFILSSKKLLLSDSGFYLCAWGVGGADTQYFGPGTRLTVL.

V gene TRBV7-9 combines with J gene TRBJ1-3; D gene uncertain. Trimming stripped 2 bases from V and 0 bases from J, with 5 bases between. This CDR3 is 14 amino acids long. CDR1 SEHNR and CDR2 FQNEAQ come from the germline V gene (reference sequence). CDR3 sequence: CASSLLSSGNTIYF. The CDR3 nucleotides read TGTGCCAGCAGCTTACTTTCCTCTGGAAACACCATATATTTT. Based on the CDR3 plus reference TRBV7-9 and TRBJ1-3, the full variable domain is DTGVSQNPRHKITKRGQNVTFRCDPISEHNRLYWYRQTLGQGPEFLTYFQNEAQLEKSRLLSDRFSAERPKGSFSTLEIQRTEQGDSAMYLCASSLLSSGNTIYFGEGSWLTVV.

This sequence joins TRBV19 and TRBJ2-5, with 12 bases identical to TRBD2. V was pared by 7 bases and J by 5 bases, with 11 bases of the junction left unmatched. CDR3 length equals 16 residues. Per germline, CDR1 LNHDA and CDR2 SQIVND (reference sequence). The CDR3 nucleotides read TGTGCCAGTACACCCGCTAGCGGGGGGGCAGAGGAGACCCAGTACTTC. Its protein product is CASTPASGGAEETQYF.

The CDR3 loop reads CASSLQRMNTEAFF. The CDR3 region has the DNA TGTGCCAGCTCACTACAGAGAATGAACACTGAAGCTTTCTTT. The chain combines TRBV18 with TRBJ1-1; D gene unclear. Per the germline V gene, CDR1 is KGHSH and CDR2 is LQKENI. The V gene lost 4 bases and the J gene lost 0 bases, with 9 bases spanning the gap. This CDR3 region has 14 residues.

This sequence joins TRBV2 and TRBJ1-2, with 9 bases fitting TRBD1. Germline CDR1 and CDR2: SNHLY and FYNNEI. The CDR3 spans 17 residues. With 8 bases clipped from V and 4 bases from J, the junction kept 17 bases outside the gene matches. The CDR3 spells CASFDRMQGQGLYGYTF. CDR3 in DNA: TGTGCCAGCTTTGATCGGATGCAGGGACAGGGACTCTATGGCTACACCTTC.

V is TRBV9 and J is TRBJ2-7; D remains ambiguous. The V gene's germline CDR1 is SGDLS and CDR2 YYNGEE. The length of the CDR3 is 14 residues. Trimming left V 0 bases short and J 0 bases short, with 7 bases between. The CDR3 DNA is TGTGCCAGCAGCGTAGGAGGTGACTCCTACGAGCAGTACTTC. It codes for CASSVGGDSYEQYF.

This clone was seen only once. The CDR3 here is CASSLQRDSYTEAFF. The CDR3 nucleotides are TGTGCCAGTAGTCTGCAGAGGGACAGCTACACTGAAGCTTTCTTT. This chain connects TRBV19 to TRBJ1-1, with TRBD1 identical over 7 bases. Germline loops: CDR1 LNHDA, CDR2 SQIVND (reference sequence). V trimming: 5 bases; J trimming: 3 bases; junction bases outside the gene matches: 9. The CDR3 is 15 residues long.

The genes are TRBV2 and TRBJ2-3; D gene unclear. V lost 8 bases and J lost 4, with 4 bases in between. This CDR3 contains 10 residues. Germline V gene sequence: CDR1 SNHLY, CDR2 FYNNEI. CDR3 amino acids: CASGADTQYF. Here the CDR3 DNA reads TGTGCCAGCGGAGCAGATACGCAGTATTTT.

The rearrangement joins TRBV19 to TRBJ1-2; D is uncertain. Trimming shortened V by 3 bases and J by 8 bases, and 7 bases separated the two germline ends. The CDR3 sequence is 11 residues long. Germline V gene lookup returns CDR1 LNHDA and CDR2 SQIVND (reference sequence). The CDR3 bases are TGTGCCAGTAGTATGACTTCGGGCTACACCTTC. It encodes CASSMTSGYTF.

This clone came up once. V usage is TRBV6-5 and J usage is TRBJ2-5; 7 bases are shared with TRBD2. Germline V CDR1 and CDR2: MNHEY, SVGAGI. The CDR3 consists of 14 residues. V was pared by 4 bases and J by 4 bases, with 6 bases of the junction left unmatched. Here the CDR3 reads CASSLGGGIETQYF. For the CDR3, the DNA is TGTGCCAGCAGTTTAGGCGGGGGTATAGAGACCCAGTACTTC.

This chain joins TRBV2 and TRBJ2-7; tentative D call: TRBD1 (6 bases). V was pared by 1 base and J by 7 bases, with 11 bases between. Germline V gene lookup returns CDR1 SNHLY and CDR2 FYNNEI. CDR3 length: 13 amino acids. CDR3 residues: CASSEDRVWEQYF. The CDR3 bases are TGTGCCAGCAGTGAAGACAGGGTCTGGGAGCAGTACTTC.

The rearrangement links TRBV6-4 to TRBJ1-4, with 7 bases that match TRBD1. Trimming took 0 bases from V and 0 from J; bases not matched to a gene: 7. CDR3 size: 18 residues. In germline, CDR1 is MRHNA, CDR2 SNTAGT. CDR3 residues: CASSDSKGAEATNEKLFF. The CDR3 DNA reads as TGTGCCAGCAGTGACTCGAAGGGGGCTGAGGCAACTAATGAAAAACTGTTTTTT.

The V gene is TRBV28, the J gene TRBJ1-5, with D possibly matching TRBD1 (6 bases). Germline V gives CDR1 MDHEN, CDR2 SYDVKM. V gave up 3 bases and J gave up 5 bases, with 11 bases separating them. The CDR3 extends over 14 amino acids. CDR3: CASSFQGLDQPQHF. CDR3 bases: TGTGCCAGCAGTTTCCAGGGGTTGGATCAGCCCCAGCATTTT.

The rearrangement joins TRBV5-4 to TRBJ1-2; no reliable D call. This CDR3 spans 13 amino acids. Trimming removed 4 bases from V and 0 bases from J, with 7 bases in between. Germline V gene lookup returns CDR1 SGHNT and CDR2 YYREEE (reference sequence). CDR3 DNA sequence: TGTGCCAGCAGCACCACAACTAACTATGGCTACACCTTC. It specifies CASSTTTNYGYTF.

V is TRBV19 and J is TRBJ1-2; TRBD1 matches 10 bases. With 5 bases clipped from V and 8 bases from J, the junction kept 5 bases outside the gene matches. This CDR3 comprises 13 residues. Germline V gene sequence: CDR1 LNHDA, CDR2 SQIVND (reference sequence). The CDR3 DNA sequence: TGTGCCAGTAGTCCGACAGGGGGCAGCGGCTACACCTTC. This translates into CASSPTGGSGYTF.

The chain recombines TRBV11-3 with TRBJ2-7; 13 bases are shared with TRBD2. V was clipped by 5 bases and J by 5 bases; unmatched bases: 6. This CDR3 is 15 amino acids long. Germline loops: CDR1 SGHNT, CDR2 YENEEA. CDR3 coding DNA: TGTGCCAGCAGCCCCACTAGCGGGGGGGCCCACGAGCAGTACTTC. Amino acid sequence: CASSPTSGGAHEQYF.